A selection of T cell receptor beta chains follows, all from one sample in a study of regulatory T cells in long-lasting Graves disease. TCRdb re-called the multiplex PCR reads through MiXCR, storing one row per CDR3 protein. The repertoire has 300,000 to 400,000 distinct CDR3 sequences, 18% of them found once; the top ten carry roughly 40%. The source was peripheral blood mononuclear cells (PBMCs), collected at new diagnosis, from a patient treated with antithyroid drugs. The receptors originated from a female donor with Graves disease. CDR3s include the opening cysteine and the closing phenylalanine or tryptophan. D genes are given only for firm matches. Part of the rows lack a size; the others show once, few, many or a class for expanded clones.

V: TRBV9
J: TRBJ2-7
size: NA
D: TRBD1
DNA: TGTGCCAGCAGCGTAGGATCTGGGACAGGGGACTACGAGCAGTACTTC
CDR3: CASSVGSGTGDYEQYF

V: TRBV20-1
J: TRBJ2-1
size: many
D: NA
DNA: TGCAGTGCTCAATCCTTTACACCAGGAGTGGCCAATGAGCAGTTCTTC
CDR3: CSAQSFTPGVANEQFF

V: TRBV3-1
J: TRBJ2-1
size: NA
D: NA
DNA: TGTGCCAGCAGCCAATACGGGGCGGGTTACAATGAGCAGTTCTTC
CDR3: CASSQYGAGYNEQFF

V: TRBV4-2
J: TRBJ2-7
size: NA
D: NA
DNA: TGTGCCAGCAGCCCCGAAGGTCGGGACATAGCCTACGAGCAGTACTTC
CDR3: CASSPEGRDIAYEQYF

V: TRBV30
J: TRBJ2-1
size: NA
D: TRBD2
DNA: TGTGCCTGGAGTACTGGCGGGAGCGGTGAGCAGTTCTTC
CDR3: CAWSTGGSGEQFF

V: TRBV28
J: TRBJ2-7
size: NA
D: NA
DNA: TGTGCCAGCAGTTTCTCGTTCTCCTACGAGCAGTACTTC
CDR3: CASSFSFSYEQYF

V: TRBV28
J: TRBJ2-6
size: many
D: NA
DNA: TGTGCCAGCAGTTTATTCCCCTTAGAGGGGTCTGGGGCCAACGTCCTGACTTTC
CDR3: CASSLFPLEGSGANVLTF

V: TRBV20-1
J: TRBJ2-1
size: few
D: NA
DNA: TGCAGTGCTAGAGATCCGGGCCAGGGAACCTACAATGAGCAGTTCTTC
CDR3: CSARDPGQGTYNEQFF

V: TRBV27
J: TRBJ2-7
size: many
D: NA
DNA: TGTGCCAGCACCGGGACTCGTACCTACGAGCAGTACTTC
CDR3: CASTGTRTYEQYF

V: TRBV2
J: TRBJ2-2
size: many
D: NA
DNA: TGTGCCAGCAGTCCCCTCACAGGGAACACCGGGGAGCTGTTTTTT
CDR3: CASSPLTGNTGELFF

V: TRBV28
J: TRBJ2-1
size: NA
D: NA
DNA: TGTGCCAGCAGTTTAGCAGACAATGAGCAGTTCTTC
CDR3: CASSLADNEQFF

V: TRBV18
J: TRBJ2-5
size: many
D: NA
DNA: TGTGCCAGCACCAAAAAGAAAGAGACCCAGTACTTC
CDR3: CASTKKKETQYF

V: TRBV11-2
J: TRBJ2-7
size: many
D: TRBD2
DNA: TGTGCCAGCAGCTTGTTTAGCGGGAGGGCCACCTACGAGCAGTACTTC
CDR3: CASSLFSGRATYEQYF

V: TRBV30
J: TRBJ2-4
size: many
D: NA
DNA: TGTGCCGTTGGGGGGGCGGGCCTAGCCAAAAACATTCAGTACTTC
CDR3: CAVGGAGLAKNIQYF

V: TRBV7-9
J: TRBJ2-5
size: many
D: NA
DNA: TGTGCCAGCAGGAGGGAAGGGAAAGAGACCCAGTACTTC
CDR3: CASRREGKETQYF

V: TRBV3-1
J: TRBJ1-1
size: many
D: NA
DNA: TGTGCCAGCAGACCGACAGGTTGGAACACTGAAGCTTTCTTT
CDR3: CASRPTGWNTEAFF

V: TRBV27
J: TRBJ2-7
size: many
D: TRBD2
DNA: TGTGCCAGCAGTGAAGCGGGAGGGCCGGGAGAGCAGTACTTC
CDR3: CASSEAGGPGEQYF

V: TRBV27
J: TRBJ1-2
size: many
D: NA
DNA: TGTGCCAGCAGTCCCCGACAGGATGTGGGGTATGGCTACACCTTC
CDR3: CASSPRQDVGYGYTF

V: TRBV29-1
J: TRBJ2-1
size: many
D: TRBD2
DNA: TGCAGCTCCAGAGAACTAGCGGGACTCAGCTCCTACAATGAGCAGTTCTTC
CDR3: CSSRELAGLSSYNEQFF

V: TRBV14
J: TRBJ2-4
size: many
D: NA
DNA: TGTGCCAGCAGCCAAGATGGTGGGTCTGTAAACATTCAGTACTTC
CDR3: CASSQDGGSVNIQYF

V: TRBV12-3/TRBV12-4
J: TRBJ2-1
size: few
D: NA
DNA: TGTGCCAGCAGTTTTGGGGACTATGAGCAGTTCTTC
CDR3: CASSFGDYEQFF

V: TRBV7-9
J: TRBJ2-1
size: many
D: NA
DNA: TGTGCCAGCAACCTTTTGGGCTATGTCTATGAGCAGTTCTTC
CDR3: CASNLLGYVYEQFF

V: TRBV4-1
J: TRBJ2-4
size: NA
D: TRBD1
DNA: TGCGCCAGCAGCCAAGTCGGACAGGGGGCCAAAAACATTCAGTACTTC
CDR3: CASSQVGQGAKNIQYF

V: TRBV12-3/TRBV12-4
J: TRBJ2-2
size: many
D: NA
DNA: TGTGCTCAGCAGAGCCACACCGGGGAGCTGTTTTTT
CDR3: CAQQSHTGELFF

V: TRBV4-1
J: TRBJ1-2
size: NA
D: TRBD1
DNA: TGCGCCAGCAGCCAAGTAGGACAGGGGCCGCGCTATGGCTACACCTTC
CDR3: CASSQVGQGPRYGYTF

V: TRBV27
J: TRBJ1-5
size: NA
D: NA
DNA: TGTGCCAGCAGTTTAAGCCAGGTAAATCAGCCCCAGCATTTT
CDR3: CASSLSQVNQPQHF

V: TRBV15
J: TRBJ2-4
size: many
D: NA
DNA: TGTGCCACCAGCAAAATAAAGGAGCTAGCCAAAAACATTCAGTACTTC
CDR3: CATSKIKELAKNIQYF

V: TRBV9
J: TRBJ2-5
size: few
D: TRBD2
DNA: TGTGCCAGCAGCGTAGGAGCGGGACCTACTAGTAGGGAGACCCAGTACTTC
CDR3: CASSVGAGPTSRETQYF

V: TRBV6-1
J: TRBJ1-3
size: many
D: NA
DNA: TGTGCCAGCAGGAAGACTGCGACCTCTGGAAACACCATATATTTT
CDR3: CASRKTATSGNTIYF

V: TRBV7-9
J: TRBJ2-3
size: few
D: TRBD2
DNA: TGTGCCAGCAGCCAGGCTCTAGCGGGAGGGTGGATGGGTACGCAGTATTTT
CDR3: CASSQALAGGWMGTQYF

V: TRBV6-1
J: TRBJ2-1
size: NA
D: TRBD2
DNA: TGTGCCAGCGGTGAAGTCCCACTAGCGGCCGGGATCTTC
CDR3: CASGEVPLAAGIF

V: TRBV20-1
J: TRBJ2-1
size: few
D: TRBD2
DNA: TGCAGTGCTTGGGGGGCGACTAGCGGGAGAACCTACAATGAGCAGTTCTTC
CDR3: CSAWGATSGRTYNEQFF

V: TRBV5-1
J: TRBJ2-7
size: many
D: NA
DNA: TGCGCCAGCAGCTTCCCGGGTAGAGGCTCCTACGAGCAGTACTTC
CDR3: CASSFPGRGSYEQYF

V: TRBV7-9
J: TRBJ2-1
size: many
D: TRBD2
DNA: TGTGCCAGCAGCCCCACCTTGGGAGCGGGAGGTGGCAATGAGCAGTTCTTC
CDR3: CASSPTLGAGGGNEQFF

V: TRBV15
J: TRBJ1-5
size: many
D: NA
DNA: TGTGCCACCAGCAGAGATCCGGGTAGCAATCAGCCCCAGCATTTT
CDR3: CATSRDPGSNQPQHF

V: TRBV18
J: TRBJ2-7
size: many
D: TRBD2
DNA: TGTGCCAGCTCATCGACTAGCGGCTCCTACGAGCAGTACTTC
CDR3: CASSSTSGSYEQYF

V: TRBV12-3/TRBV12-4
J: TRBJ2-5
size: many
D: NA
DNA: TGTGCCAGCAGTTTAGTTCGAGCGGGAGAGACCCAGTACTTC
CDR3: CASSLVRAGETQYF

V: TRBV6-1
J: TRBJ2-1
size: NA
D: NA
DNA: TGTGCCAGCTATGGAGTAGACTACAATGAGCAGTTCTTC
CDR3: CASYGVDYNEQFF

V: TRBV3-1
J: TRBJ2-1
size: few
D: TRBD2
DNA: TGTGCCAGCAGCCAGGGGACTAGCGGGCAGTTCTTC
CDR3: CASSQGTSGQFF

V: TRBV29-1
J: TRBJ2-1
size: few
D: NA
DNA: TGCAGCGTTGACGACTCCTCAGGGTACAATGAGCAGTTCTTC
CDR3: CSVDDSSGYNEQFF

V: TRBV15
J: TRBJ2-1
size: NA
D: NA
DNA: TGTGCCACCAGGGAGAGGGGATCCAATGAGCAGTTCTTC
CDR3: CATRERGSNEQFF

V: TRBV19
J: TRBJ1-5
size: few
D: TRBD1
DNA: TGTGCCAGTAGAGGGCAGGGGGATCAGCCCCAGCATTTT
CDR3: CASRGQGDQPQHF

V: TRBV19
J: TRBJ1-3
size: many
D: NA
DNA: TGTGCCAGTAGAGGATGGAGCTCTGGAAACACCATATATTTT
CDR3: CASRGWSSGNTIYF